A single count supports the clone carrying this TCR beta chain. These data come from a study of technical replicates of blood from a few donors. Clones were sequenced by immunoSEQ multiplex PCR, and TCRdb holds only the in-frame ones, with some missing. The sample includes just under 100,000 clones, around 95% of them seen just once. Germline V gene sequence: CDR1 MDHEN, CDR2 SYDVKM. CDR3 length: 15 residues. Losses at the gene ends were 6 bases for V and 6 bases for J; bases not matched to a gene: 8. The receptor comes from a human donor in good health. The sequenced sample was T cells isolated from PBMCs. The V and J genes are TRBV28 and TRBJ2-2; TRBD1 agrees at 9 bases. CDR3 DNA: TGTGCCAGCAGAGCGACAGGGGGTCGCGCCGGGGAGCTGTTTTTT. Translated, it gives CASRATGGRAGELFF. The entire variable domain, with the rest obtained from reference TRBV28 and TRBJ2-2, is as follows: DVKVTQSSRYLVKRTGEKVFLECVQDMDHENMFWYRQDPGLGLRLIYFSYDVKMKEKGDIPEGYSVSREKKERFSLILESASTNQTSMYLCASRATGGRAGELFFGEGSRLTVL.